These T cell receptor beta chains were read from a single sample in a study of cytomegalovirus exposure and HLA in healthy donors. Method: immunoSEQ multiplex PCR; TCRdb's copy keeps in-frame clones and lacks some. The sample includes about 130,000 clones, roughly 79% of them seen just once. The sample was PBMCs. The receptor set was obtained from a woman aged 50 to 60 in good health and CMV-seronegative. CDR3s include the opening cysteine and the closing phenylalanine or tryptophan. Fields, in order: J gene, D gene, V gene, clone size, CDR3 DNA, CDR3 protein. A D gene is named only where the DNA matches it firmly. Clone size is shown for a subset of rows, as once, few, many or a class of expanded clone.

TRBJ2-1,TRBD2,TRBV5-6,-,TGTGCCAGCAGCTTGGTTCGAGCGGGAGTGTACAATGAGCAGTTCTTC,CASSLVRAGVYNEQFF
TRBJ2-5,-,TRBV5-4,-,TGTGCCAGCAGCTTATTAGCGGTCGGTGGAGAGACCCAGTACTTC,CASSLLAVGGETQYF
TRBJ1-2,-,TRBV5-1,-,TGCGCCAGCAGCTTGGATGGGGCATCCTATGGCTACACCTTC,CASSLDGASYGYTF
TRBJ2-2,-,TRBV20-1,-,TGCAGTGCTCCCTTTACCGGGGAGCTGTTTTTT,CSAPFTGELFF
TRBJ2-6,-,TRBV13,-,TGTGCCAGCAGCTTAGGTAGCAGGGCCTCTGGGGCCAACGTCCTGACTTTC,CASSLGSRASGANVLTF
TRBJ1-4,TRBD1,TRBV11-2,-,TGTGCCAGCAGCTCATGGGACAGCCGGAATGAAAAACTGTTTTTT,CASSSWDSRNEKLFF
TRBJ2-1,TRBD1,TRBV2,-,TGTGCCAGCAGTGGGGCCGGGACAGGGGGCAATGAGCAGTTCTTC,CASSGAGTGGNEQFF
TRBJ2-1,-,TRBV29-1,-,TGCAGCGCGTCCGATGCGACCTACAATGAGCAGTTCTTC,CSASDATYNEQFF
TRBJ1-4,-,TRBV5-6,-,TGTGCCAGCAGCTTGCGACAGACTGGACGAAATGAAAAACTGTTTTTT,CASSLRQTGRNEKLFF
TRBJ1-1,TRBD1,TRBV7-9,-,TGTGCCAGCAGCTTAGTTTCAGGGGGCGGCGAAGCTTTCTTT,CASSLVSGGGEAFF
TRBJ2-1,TRBD2,TRBV5-6,once,TGTGCCAGCAGCTTGGATGGGAGGGCCACCCATGAGCAGTTCTTC,CASSLDGRATHEQFF
TRBJ1-1,-,TRBV6-1,few,TGTGCCAGCAGCCTCAGGGAACCCGAAGCTTTCTTT,CASSLREPEAFF
TRBJ2-6,-,TRBV19,-,TGTGCCAGTTCGACAGTTAGCTCTGGGGCCAACGTCCTGACTTTC,CASSTVSSGANVLTF
TRBJ1-2,-,TRBV28,-,TGTGCCAGCCTCATCGTTGGCAGGGATGATGGCTACACCTTC,CASLIVGRDDGYTF
TRBJ2-1,TRBD2,TRBV18,-,TGTGCCAGCTCACCACCAGCGGGAGCACTGAGTGAGCAGTTCTTC,CASSPPAGALSEQFF
TRBJ2-1,TRBD2,TRBV19,few,TGTGCCAGTAGTAAACTAGCGAACTGGTTCGATGAGCAGTTCTTC,CASSKLANWFDEQFF
TRBJ2-5,TRBD2,TRBV5-1,-,TGCGCCAGCAGCTTGGTTGCGGGAGGCCAAGAGACCCAGTACTTC,CASSLVAGGQETQYF